This T cell receptor (beta chain) was sequenced in a study of control samples from healthy donors and cancer patients. Sequencing was performed with immunoSEQ multiplex PCR; in TCRdb, only in-frame clones are kept and a portion is missing. The table includes 100,000 to 150,000 clones, 92% detected once. Germline CDR1 and CDR2: DFQATT and SNEGSKA (reference sequence). The CDR3 runs 11 residues. This TCR derives from a woman aged 45-59 years in good health. Sequenced material: blood. V gene TRBV20-1 combines with J gene TRBJ2-3; perhaps D is TRBD1 or TRBD2 (5 bases each). In nucleotides, the CDR3 is TGCAGGGGGACCCGAGGGGATACGCAGTATTTT. It yields the protein CRGTRGDTQYF.